The next 26 T cell receptor beta chains were all read from a single sample in a study of HIV-infected patients and healthy controls. MiXCR was run by TCRdb on the 5' RACE reads, yielding one entry per CDR3 protein. The sample holds over 55,000 distinct CDR3 sequences; about 15% are singletons and the top ten take around 5.9%. The specimen sequenced was CD4+ T cells from blood. The receptor set was obtained from a human donor in good health.

The sample holds many counts of this clonotype. V gene TRBV25-1 combines with J gene TRBJ2-1; the D is unclear. The CDR3 has 14 residues. V was shortened by 1 base and J by 9 bases, with 13 bases between the two germline ends. Germline CDR1 and CDR2: MGHDK and SYGVNS. In DNA, the CDR3 is TGTGCCAGCAGTGAATTAGGCCCCCGACCTGAGCAGTTCTTC. Translated: CASSELGPRPEQFF. The complete variable domain, with remaining parts taken from reference TRBV25-1 and TRBJ2-1, reads EADIYQTPRYLVIGTGKKITLECSQTMGHDKMYWYQQDPGMELHLIHYSYGVNSTEKGDLSSESTVSRIRTEHFPLTLESARPSHTSQYLCASSELGPRPEQFFGPGTRLTVL.

Only a few counts were recorded for this clonotype. The rearrangement links TRBV24-1 to TRBJ2-3; no firm D call. This CDR3 comprises 13 residues. CDR1 and CDR2 from the germline V gene are KGHDR and SFDVKD. Trimming removed 2 bases at V and 5 bases at J, with 7 bases between. CDR3 protein: CATSDSARDTQYF. For the CDR3, the DNA is TGTGCCACCAGTGATTCCGCAAGAGATACGCAGTATTTT.

This clonotype showed up just a few times. The chain combines TRBV7-9 with TRBJ2-5; a possible D gene is TRBD2 (5 bases). CDR1 and CDR2 (germline): SEHNR, FQNEAQ (reference sequence). V was clipped by 2 bases and J by 4 bases, with 11 bases between them. The CDR3 is 14 amino acids. The CDR3 sequence is CASSLPGGGETQYF. CDR3 bases: TGTGCCAGCAGCTTACCAGGAGGAGGAGAGACCCAGTACTTC.

This clonotype was recorded a few times. V is TRBV2 and J is TRBJ2-1, with 10 nucleotides matching TRBD1. J gave up 9 bases and V 4 bases, and 6 bases lay outside the gene matches. CDR3 size: 14 residues. Germline CDR1 is SNHLY and CDR2 is FYNNEI. Here the CDR3 reads CASSVAGQGFEQFF. Here the CDR3 DNA reads TGTGCCAGCAGTGTTGCGGGACAGGGGTTTGAGCAGTTCTTC.

J is TRBJ2-1 and V is TRBV29-1; D ambiguous. CDR1 and CDR2 from the germline V gene are SQVTM and ANQGSEA. This CDR3 is built from 12 residues. Between the trimmed V and J ends, which lost 6 bases and 0 bases, there was a span of 6 bases. CDR3 nucleotide sequence: TGCAGCGTCCGGAGCTCCTACAATGAGCAGTTCTTC. This sequence encodes CSVRSSYNEQFF.

The chain carries TRBV7-6 and TRBJ2-1; TRBD2 aligns across 11 bases. Germline lookup yields CDR1 SGHVS and CDR2 FNYEAQ. V dropped 3 bases and J dropped 7; count of bases not matched to a gene: 5. This CDR3 is built from 15 residues. The CDR3 nucleotides read TGTGCCAGCAGCTTTCCTAGCGGGGGGATGAATGAGCAGTTCTTC. Protein sequence: CASSFPSGGMNEQFF.

The chain couples TRBV19 to TRBJ1-5; no clear D gene. The V gene lost 4 bases and the J gene lost 5 bases, with 6 bases spanning the gap. CDR3 length equals 12 residues. Per germline, CDR1 LNHDA and CDR2 SQIVND (reference sequence). Written as DNA, the CDR3 is TGTGCCAGTAGTAGGCTCGATCAGCCCCAGCATTTT. Translated, it gives CASSRLDQPQHF.

The chain combines TRBV19 with TRBJ2-1, with D unclear. V was clipped by 3 bases and J by 1 base, with 10 bases between them. This CDR3 is 15 amino acids long. Germline V gene data show CDR1 as LNHDA and CDR2 as SQIVND (reference sequence). This CDR3 is CASSIMSKSYNEQFF. Written as DNA, the CDR3 is TGTGCCAGTAGTATTATGTCCAAATCCTACAATGAGCAGTTCTTC.

This clonotype was seen only a few times. J is TRBJ2-3 and V is TRBV14; TRBD1 matches at 9 bases. CDR1 is SGHDN and CDR2 is FVKESK in the germline V gene. The length of the CDR3 is 16 residues. The V and J ends lost 3 bases and 2 bases, in that order; junction bases with no gene match: 6. DNA of the CDR3: TGTGCCAGCAGCCACCTAACAGGGGGCCTCACAGATACGCAGTATTTT. This codes for CASSHLTGGLTDTQYF.

The V call is TRBV6-2 or TRBV6-3, the J call TRBJ2-1, with 13 nucleotides matching TRBD2. The CDR3 has 13 amino acids. Germline lookup yields CDR1 MNHEY and CDR2 SVGEGT. V dropped 10 bases and J dropped 6; count of bases not matched to a gene: 3. CDR3 amino acids: CAIRLAGGNEQFF. The CDR3 bases are TGTGCCATCCGACTAGCGGGAGGCAATGAGCAGTTCTTC.

This clonotype was detected only a few times. V and J are TRBV7-2 and TRBJ2-3; D gene ambiguous. V lost 5 bases and J lost 0, with 6 bases in between. The germline CDR1 and CDR2 sequences are SGHTA and FQGNSA. The CDR3 contains 13 residues. The CDR3 nucleotides are TGTGCCAGCAGCCGAGCTAGCACAGATACGCAGTATTTT. Protein product: CASSRASTDTQYF.

Ten or more counts support this clonotype. V is TRBV7-3 and J is TRBJ2-1, with D possibly TRBD1 on 5 matching bases. Germline V CDR1 and CDR2: SGHTA, FQGTGA. CDR3 length: 15 residues. Trimming removed 3 bases at V and 9 bases at J, with 18 bases between. The chain's CDR3 is CASSFRRTHQGEQFF. The CDR3 coding sequence is TGTGCCAGCAGCTTTAGGAGAACCCACCAGGGTGAGCAGTTCTTC.

This clonotype has more than one count but fewer than ten. V gene TRBV3-1 combines with J gene TRBJ2-5; D not certain. The germline V gene has CDR1 LGHDT and CDR2 YNNKEL (reference sequence). V lost 0 bases, J lost 7 bases, and 9 bases lay in between. CDR3 length equals 13 residues. The CDR3 nucleotides read TGTGCCAGCAGCCAAGAAAGGGCAGGGACCCAGTACTTC. Translating gives CASSQERAGTQYF.

This clonotype was seen a few times. The gene calls are TRBV30 and TRBJ2-7, with D tentatively TRBD2 (6 bases). This CDR3 comprises 14 residues. V lost 5 bases, J lost 4 bases, and 18 bases lay in between. Germline CDR1 GTSNPN, CDR2 SVGIG (reference sequence). DNA of the CDR3: TGTGCCTGGGAAGCGGGTAGCGGTCGTTACGAGCAGTACTTC. This encodes CAWEAGSGRYEQYF.

This clonotype has just a few counts. The DNA of the CDR3 is TGTGCCAGCAGCTTTAAAGAGAAAGGGGGCGCGTACAATGAGCAGTTCTTC. This encodes CASSFKEKGGAYNEQFF. This chain links TRBV12-1 with TRBJ2-1; TRBD1 is the table's D call and was not checked against the DNA. TRBV12-1 is a pseudogene locus. The CDR3 contains 17 residues.

This clonotype has more than one count but fewer than ten. This chain connects TRBV19 to TRBJ2-3, with 7 bases aligning to TRBD2. There are 14 residues in the CDR3. Trimming removed 2 bases from V and 8 bases from J; junction bases left unmatched: 7. In germline, CDR1 is LNHDA, CDR2 SQIVND (reference sequence). The CDR3 is CASSITPGLSTQYF. The CDR3 coding sequence is TGTGCCAGTAGTATAACCCCGGGACTAAGTACGCAGTATTTT.

This clonotype was counted between two and nine times. The V call is TRBV7-8, the J call TRBJ2-3; TRBD2 matches 12 bases. The V and J ends lost 0 bases and 12 bases, in that order; junction bases with no gene match: 10. CDR3 length equals 16 residues. Germline CDR1 SGHVS, CDR2 FQNEAQ. The CDR3 sequence is CASSLAPGTSGSPQYF. The CDR3, as DNA: TGTGCCAGCAGCTTAGCGCCAGGGACTAGCGGGTCTCCTCAGTATTTT.

This sequence joins TRBV20-1 and TRBJ2-1; D call uncertain. CDR1 is DFQATT, CDR2 SNEGSKA, per germline (reference sequence). The V end lost 6 bases, the J end lost 8 bases, and 17 bases lay between the germline ends. This CDR3 comprises 13 residues. The CDR3 DNA is TGCAGTGCCCCCCTGGGGTACCGGGATGAGCAGTTCTTC. It translates to CSAPLGYRDEQFF.

V gene TRBV21-1 combines with J gene TRBJ1-4; the table assigns TRBD1, which was not confirmed against the DNA. TRBV21-1 is a pseudogene segment. The length of the CDR3 is 14 residues. The CDR3: CASSSRPRGEKLFF. CDR3 DNA: TGTGCCAGCAGCTCACGGCCTAGGGGTGAAAAACTGTTTTTT.

This clonotype was recorded a few times. The chain links TRBV29-1 to TRBJ1-1; no clear D gene. The CDR3 is made up of 13 amino acids. Per germline, CDR1 SQVTM and CDR2 ANQGSEA. V dropped 5 bases and J dropped 1 base, with 11 bases sitting between them. CDR3 protein: CSVMVERNTEAFF. Written as DNA, the CDR3 is TGCAGCGTTATGGTTGAGAGGAACACTGAAGCTTTCTTT.

This clonotype has just a few counts. The rearrangement joins TRBV30 to TRBJ1-5; D remains unclear. V shed 3 bases and J shed 3 bases, with 15 bases lying between them. The CDR3 totals 15 residues. CDR1 is GTSNPN and CDR2 is SVGIG in the germline V gene (reference sequence). The CDR3 loop is CAWSREGFSNQPQHF. The DNA of the CDR3 is TGTGCCTGGAGCCGGGAGGGATTTTCCAATCAGCCCCAGCATTTT.

The gene calls are TRBV6-6 and TRBJ1-3; perhaps TRBD1 as D (6 bases). This CDR3 is 18 amino acids long. Trimming stripped 7 bases from V and 0 bases from J, with 22 bases between. Looked up from germline, CDR1 is MNHNY and CDR2 is SVGAGI (reference sequence). In nucleotides, the CDR3 is TGTGCCAGCACTCTAAGAGGGGGGGGGGCGCTCTCTGGAAACACCATATATTTT. It codes for CASTLRGGGALSGNTIYF.

Comment on this clonotype: The limits of the CDR3 on the DNA are not certain, so only TCRdb's listed CDR3 is given. This chain links TRBV5-1 with TRBJ2-7; the table's TRBD2 call for D was not verified on the DNA. With termini counted, the CDR3 has 14 amino acids. Germline CDR1 SGHRS, CDR2 YFSETQ. The CDR3 here is CASSWGSGSGVPNF.

This clonotype was counted between two and nine times. This sequence joins TRBV7-2 and TRBJ2-1; TRBD2 is a possible D gene (5 bases). Germline V gene data show CDR1 as SGHTA and CDR2 as FQGNSA. The V end lost 3 bases, the J end lost 9 bases, and 12 bases lay between the germline ends. The CDR3 runs 13 residues. CDR3 region: CASSFTPAGEQFF. CDR3 sequence (DNA): TGTGCCAGCAGCTTTACCCCGGCGGGTGAGCAGTTCTTC.

In this sample, this clonotype turned up a few times. This rearrangement joins TRBV7-9 to TRBJ2-7; tentatively, D is TRBD2 (5 bases). In germline, CDR1 is SEHNR, CDR2 FQNEAQ (reference sequence). V lost 5 bases and J lost 5, with 22 bases in between. The CDR3 sequence is 16 residues long. For the CDR3, the DNA is TGTGCCAGCAGCCCGCGCCCGAGGGATGGAGGCGACGAGCAGTACTTC. It codes for CASSPRPRDGGDEQYF.

The sample holds a few counts of this clonotype. The chain recombines TRBV20-1 with TRBJ2-7; a weak D match, TRBD2 (6 bases). This CDR3 contains 15 residues. V was pared by 1 base and J by 6 bases, with 19 bases between. CDR1 and CDR2 from the germline V gene are DFQATT and SNEGSKA (reference sequence). The CDR3 nucleotides read TGCAGTGCTAGAGCCGACGCCCGGAGGGCCGGCGAGCAGTACTTC. It specifies CSARADARRAGEQYF.